The 30 T cell receptor beta chains given below trace back to one sample, sequenced in a study of blood T cell repertoires in COVID-19. This table comes from immunoSEQ multiplex PCR, and its TCRdb copy is limited to in-frame clones, with some not included. The table includes roughly 220,000 clones, roughly 90% detected once. The sample comprised PBMCs or T cells enriched from blood (not recorded which). These receptors came from a woman aged 40 to 49 with acute COVID-19.

This clone came up many times. The chain links TRBV10-1 to TRBJ1-2, with 9 bases identical to TRBD1. CDR3 size: 13 residues. V was pared by 2 bases and J by 5 bases, with 0 bases of the junction left unmatched. The germline V gene has CDR1 WNHNN and CDR2 SYGVQD (reference sequence). CDR3 in amino acids: CASSEGTGYGYTF. CDR3 bases: TGCGCCAGCAGTGAGGGGACAGGGTATGGCTACACCTTC.

This clone was seen a few times. The V gene is TRBV5-1, the J gene TRBJ1-1; TRBD1 might be the D (5 bases). CDR1 is SGHRS, CDR2 YFSETQ, per germline. The CDR3 has 16 amino acids. V was pared by 5 bases and J by 4 bases, with 21 bases between. CDR3 in DNA: TGCGCCAGCAGTTTAGTGACAGCTTCATTAAGCACTGAAGCTTTCTTT. Translating gives CASSLVTASLSTEAFF.

The gene calls are TRBV6-2 or TRBV6-3 and TRBJ1-2, with D uncertain. CDR1 is MNHEY and CDR2 is SVGEGT in the germline V gene. The germline V and J ends were trimmed by 0 bases and 3 bases, with 17 bases remaining between them. The length of the CDR3 is 17 residues. In DNA form, the CDR3 reads TGTGCCAGCAGTTACTCGAGGGAGGGCATCTTCGACTATGGCTACACCTTC. Protein: CASSYSREGIFDYGYTF.

A word on this clone: Within the sample, other DNA sequences also encode this same CDR3. This chain connects TRBV11-2 to TRBJ1-1; D is ambiguous. CDR1 is SGHAT and CDR2 is FQNNGV in the germline V gene. The CDR3 is 12 amino acids. Between the trimmed V and J ends, which lost 1 base and 5 bases, there was a span of 5 bases. The CDR3 loop is CASSLGLTEAFF. The CDR3 nucleotides read TGTGCCAGCAGCTTAGGTCTTACTGAAGCTTTCTTT.

This clone came up a few times. V usage is TRBV7-9 and J usage is TRBJ1-1; D possibly corresponds to TRBD1 (6 bases). The CDR3 has 16 residues. V was cut by 4 bases and J by 1 base, with 16 bases left in between. Germline V CDR1 and CDR2: SEHNR, FQNEAQ (reference sequence). The CDR3 loop is CASSSSDRTGNTEAFF. The CDR3 DNA sequence: TGTGCCAGCAGCTCATCGGACAGAACGGGGAACACTGAAGCTTTCTTT. The whole variable domain, remainder taken from reference TRBV7-9 and TRBJ1-1, is DTGVSQNPRHKITKRGQNVTFRCDPISEHNRLYWYRQTLGQGPEFLTYFQNEAQLEKSRLLSDRFSAERPKGSFSTLEIQRTEQGDSAMYLCASSSSDRTGNTEAFFGQGTRLTVV.

As to this clone: The sample holds other DNA sequences that translate to the same CDR3. The rearrangement uses TRBV18 and TRBJ1-2; possibly TRBD1 for D (6 bases). The germline CDR1 and CDR2 sequences are KGHSH and LQKENI. V dropped 3 bases and J dropped 6 bases, with 8 bases sitting between them. The CDR3 has 12 amino acids. The CDR3 sequence: CASSPAGDGYTF. The CDR3 DNA sequence: TGTGCCAGCTCACCTGCAGGGGATGGCTACACCTTC.

This clone was counted only a few times. V gene TRBV5-1 combines with J gene TRBJ1-1; D gene ambiguous. The V end was cut by 3 bases, the J end by 6 bases, with 6 bases between. This CDR3 contains 11 residues. Per the germline V gene, CDR1 is SGHRS and CDR2 is YFSETQ. The CDR3 nucleotides read TGCGCCAGCAGCTCAGGCGCTGAAGCTTTCTTT. The encoded protein is CASSSGAEAFF.

This clone was seen once. The chain employs TRBV7-8 and TRBJ2-1; 7 bases agree with TRBD1. CDR1 and CDR2 (germline): SGHVS, FQNEAQ. The ends lost 1 base at V and 5 bases at J; junction bases unmatched: 8. This CDR3 comprises 16 residues. The CDR3 reads CASSLEARTGHNEQFF. CDR3 sequence (DNA): TGTGCCAGCAGCTTAGAGGCTAGGACAGGTCACAATGAGCAGTTCTTC.

The chain joins TRBV5-1 to TRBJ1-6, with TRBD1 identical over 8 bases. The CDR3 covers 15 residues. CDR1 and CDR2 from the germline V gene are SGHRS and YFSETQ. V was pared by 3 bases and J by 6 bases, with 5 bases of the junction left unmatched. CDR3 residues: CASSSRQGSNSPLHF. The CDR3 DNA is TGCGCCAGCAGCTCAAGACAGGGGTCTAATTCACCCCTCCACTTT.

The gene calls are TRBV5-1 and TRBJ1-2; D possibly corresponds to TRBD1 (5 bases). V was clipped by 5 bases and J by 6 bases, with 17 bases between them. This CDR3 has 14 amino acids. Germline assignment: CDR1 SGHRS and CDR2 YFSETQ. The CDR3 DNA follows: TGCGCCAGCAGTTTTTCCAGGGTACCCGATGGCTACACCTTC. The encoded protein is CASSFSRVPDGYTF.

This clone appeared once. The chain links TRBV27 to TRBJ2-7; D may be TRBD1 (5 bases). Trimming shortened V by 5 bases and J by 2 bases, and 10 bases separated the two germline ends. The CDR3 is 13 amino acids. In germline, CDR1 is MNHEY, CDR2 SMNVEV (reference sequence). CDR3 DNA sequence: TGTGCCAGCAGTGTAGGGGTAACCTACGAGCAGTACTTC. Translating it yields CASSVGVTYEQYF.

This sequence joins TRBV5-1 and TRBJ2-7; D gene unclear. Trimming removed 0 bases at V and 6 bases at J, with 16 bases between. The CDR3 is 15 amino acids. CDR1 SGHRS and CDR2 YFSETQ come from the germline V gene. The CDR3: CASSLAGILTREQYF. The CDR3 DNA follows: TGCGCCAGCAGCTTGGCAGGTATTCTCACTCGCGAGCAGTACTTC. Complete variable domain (other parts from reference TRBV5-1 and TRBJ2-7): KAGVTQTPRYLIKTRGQQVTLSCSPISGHRSVSWYQQTPGQGLQFLFEYFSETQRNKGNFPGRFSGRQFSNSRSEMNVSTLELGDSALYLCASSLAGILTREQYFGPGTRLTVT.

Of note for this clone: One end of the junction does not line up with germline, which may come from a read error. The V gene is TRBV25-1, the J gene TRBJ1-2; unclear D gene. CDR1 MGHDK and CDR2 SYGVNS come from the germline V gene. CDR3 length: 13 amino acids. CDR3 residues: CASSRATTFPPIF. DNA for the CDR3: TGTGCCAGCAGTCGCGCTACGACATTCCCCCCGATCTTC.

V usage is TRBV12-5 and J usage is TRBJ2-2; 10 nucleotides line up with TRBD1. This CDR3 has 17 residues. Trimming cost V 2 bases and J 3 bases; bases outside gene matches: 6. Germline V CDR1 and CDR2: LGHNT, FRNRAP. The CDR3 region has the DNA TGTGCTAGTGGTTTGTCGACCGGGACAGGGGACACCGGGGAGCTGTTTTTT. It specifies CASGLSTGTGDTGELFF.

This clone was counted a single time. V usage is TRBV9 and J usage is TRBJ1-1, with TRBD1 matching over 9 bases. CDR1 and CDR2 from the germline V gene are SGDLS and YYNGEE. V lost 0 bases to trimming and J lost 4 bases; unmatched junction nucleotides: 4. This CDR3 has 15 amino acids. The CDR3 coding sequence is TGTGCCAGCAGCGTAGGGACAGGGGAGAGCACTGAAGCTTTCTTT. Protein: CASSVGTGESTEAFF.

This sequence joins TRBV6-1 and TRBJ2-3; 10 bases map to TRBD1. This CDR3 is 16 amino acids long. With 4 bases clipped from V and 2 bases from J, the junction kept 6 bases outside the gene matches. Germline assignment: CDR1 MNHNS and CDR2 SASEGT. The CDR3 spells CASSGRDRGPTDTQYF. Here the CDR3 DNA reads TGTGCCAGCAGTGGCCGGGACAGGGGCCCCACAGATACGCAGTATTTT.

The J gene is TRBJ1-1, the V gene TRBV5-4, with 9 bases matching TRBD1. V lost 6 bases to trimming and J lost 2 bases; unmatched junction nucleotides: 11. Germline CDR1 reads SGHNT; CDR2 reads YYREEE (reference sequence). This CDR3 is 16 amino acids long. The CDR3 nucleotides read TGTGCCAGCACCTACAGGGGGCGAGGGGATAACACTGAAGCTTTCTTT. Translating gives CASTYRGRGDNTEAFF.

Written as DNA, the CDR3 is TGTGCCAGCAGCTTGTCTAGGGACAGGGAGACTTCCAACACCTTC. Translated, it gives CASSLSRDRETSNTF. This sequence joins TRBV11-2 and TRBJ1-2, with TRBD1 identical over 9 bases. V lost 3 bases and J lost 12; bases outside the gene matches: 14. CDR3 length: 15 residues. Looked up from germline, CDR1 is SGHAT and CDR2 is FQNNGV.

The J gene is TRBJ1-4, the V gene TRBV18; 7 bases match TRBD1. CDR1 is KGHSH, CDR2 LQKENI, per germline. With V trimmed by 3 bases and J by 8 bases, 9 bases remained unmatched. This CDR3 comprises 15 residues. The CDR3: CASSPADRVGEKLFF. The CDR3 nucleotides are TGTGCCAGCTCACCTGCTGACAGGGTGGGGGAAAAACTGTTTTTT.

J is TRBJ2-1 and V is TRBV5-1, with 10 bases fitting TRBD2. CDR1 and CDR2 from the germline V gene are SGHRS and YFSETQ. After removal of 9 bases from V and 0 bases from J, the junction contained 6 bases not matched to a gene. The CDR3 is 15 residues long. The CDR3 DNA is TGCGCCACCGGACTAGCGGAGAGCTCCTACAATGAGCAGTTCTTC. The encoded protein is CATGLAESSYNEQFF.

This sequence joins TRBV9 and TRBJ2-5; 10 bases are a match to TRBD1. Germline-derived CDR1 and CDR2 are SGDLS and YYNGEE. V lost 4 bases and J lost 7; bases outside the gene matches: 13. CDR3 length equals 16 residues. Here the CDR3 reads CASSLGQGERQGTQYF. The CDR3 DNA reads as TGTGCCAGCAGCCTAGGACAGGGGGAGCGTCAGGGGACCCAGTACTTC.

The V gene is TRBV15, the J gene TRBJ1-3; D unclear. The CDR3 totals 14 residues. Germline V gives CDR1 LNHNV, CDR2 YYDKDF (reference sequence). The V gene lost 0 bases and the J gene lost 2 bases, with 5 bases spanning the gap. The CDR3 DNA sequence: TGTGCCACCAGCAGAGAATCCGCTGGAAACACCATATATTTT. It encodes CATSRESAGNTIYF.

The chain has TRBV5-6 and TRBJ2-7; 8 positions agree with TRBD2. Per the germline V gene, CDR1 is SGHDT and CDR2 is YYEEEE. J gave up 6 bases and V 4 bases, and 12 bases lay outside the gene matches. This CDR3 has 15 amino acids. This CDR3 reads CASSTGTSTFFEQYV. The DNA of the CDR3 is TGTGCCAGCAGCACCGGGACTAGTACCTTTTTCGAGCAGTACGTC.

The chain joins TRBV19 to TRBJ1-1; possible D gene TRBD1, 5 bases. In germline, CDR1 is LNHDA, CDR2 SQIVND (reference sequence). Trimming took off 3 bases at V and 6 bases at J, with 8 bases between the two ends. There are 12 residues in the CDR3. CDR3 protein: CASSMWGAEAFF. The CDR3 DNA follows: TGTGCCAGTAGTATGTGGGGGGCTGAAGCTTTCTTT.

The chain combines TRBV7-3 with TRBJ1-1, with TRBD1 matching 9 bases. The CDR3 runs to 14 residues. Trimming took 8 bases from V and 3 from J; bases not matched to a gene: 7. Per germline, CDR1 SGHTA and CDR2 FQGTGA. The CDR3 region is CASRAGTGYTEAFF. CDR3 coding DNA: TGTGCCAGCCGGGCAGGGACAGGGTACACTGAAGCTTTCTTT.

This chain links TRBV7-9 with TRBJ2-1; 8 positions agree with TRBD2. With V trimmed by 3 bases and J by 6 bases, 10 bases remained unmatched. Germline V gene data show CDR1 as SEHNR and CDR2 as FQNEAQ (reference sequence). The CDR3 has 16 amino acids. The CDR3: CASSFGRGGAPNEQFF. CDR3 in DNA: TGTGCCAGCAGCTTCGGACGGGGGGGGGCACCCAATGAGCAGTTCTTC.

A word on this clone: The sample carries other DNA sequences with the same CDR3. The rearrangement uses TRBV12-3 or TRBV12-4 and TRBJ1-2; 8 nucleotides match TRBD1. The CDR3 totals 13 residues. The J segment lost 7 bases and the V segment lost 6 bases, leaving 7 bases of the junction unmatched. The CDR3 loop reads CASRPDRAGGYTF. CDR3 DNA: TGTGCCAGCAGACCGGACAGGGCTGGTGGCTACACCTTC.

The chain is built from TRBV5-4 and TRBJ1-2; D remains ambiguous. Looked up from germline, CDR1 is SGHNT and CDR2 is YYREEE (reference sequence). CDR3 size: 14 residues. Trimming removed 10 bases from V and 8 bases from J, with 24 bases in between. CDR3 nucleotides: TGTGCCTTTCAGTCGGGCGTTAAGGAGGAAGGCTACACCTTC. Its protein product is CAFQSGVKEEGYTF.

The genes are TRBV7-6 and TRBJ2-2; a weak D match, TRBD1 (5 bases). CDR1 is SGHVS and CDR2 is FNYEAQ in the germline V gene. This CDR3 is built from 14 residues. The V end lost 5 bases, the J end lost 2 bases, and 9 bases lay between the germline ends. The CDR3 DNA sequence: TGTGCCAGCAGCCCCCAGGGTAACACCGGGGAGCTGTTTTTT. It codes for CASSPQGNTGELFF.

V gene TRBV6-1 combines with J gene TRBJ1-5; TRBD1 might be the D (5 bases). The V gene's germline CDR1 is MNHNS and CDR2 SASEGT. With 4 bases removed from V and 5 bases from J, the gap between germline ends came to 21 bases. The CDR3 runs to 17 residues. The chain's CDR3 is CASSAPGTLLGYQPQHF. The CDR3 bases are TGTGCCAGCAGTGCCCCCGGGACTTTATTGGGGTATCAGCCCCAGCATTTT.